Given below is one T cell receptor (beta chain) in context. Its matching antigen is unknown. Sequencing used immunoSEQ multiplex PCR; TCRdb keeps in-frame clones, though not all of them. Counted here are tens of thousands of clones, under 85% occurring once; the ten biggest clones make up about 4.4%. This CDR3 is 17 amino acids long. Trimming removed 3 bases from V and 0 bases from J, with 16 bases in between. Germline-derived CDR1 and CDR2 are SGHRS and YFSETQ. These data originate in a study of vaccination effects on CD4 cells after COVID-19. Overall study: Following the second dose by a median of 72 days, the post-vaccine samples were obtained. Each well held 2 million to 2.5 million PBMC cultured with about 9.9 ug/ml peptides and about 10 IU/ml IL-2.

Culture proceeded for approximately 10 days, and CD4+ T cells were then isolated. BNT162b2 vaccine or mRNA-1273 vaccine was given to participants in two doses. Vaccine recipients lacked prior SARS-CoV-2 infection and had negative nucleocapsid antibodies. The genes are TRBV5-1 and TRBJ2-1; a weak D match, TRBD2 (5 bases). The specimen was CD4+ T cells from PBMCs cultured without peptide, collected after COVID-19 vaccination. The TCR was taken from a human donor who received a COVID-19 vaccine. The CDR3 sequence is CASSSPGRGSSYNEQFF. The CDR3 region has the DNA TGCGCCAGCAGCTCCCCCGGGCGTGGGAGCTCCTACAATGAGCAGTTCTTC.